This is a list of T cell receptor beta chains from one sample in a study of graft-versus-host responses after intestinal transplantation. Libraries were prepared by immunoSEQ multiplex PCR; TCRdb keeps only in-frame clonotypes and omits some of them. Of 15,000 or so clones in the sample, just under 75% were seen once. The input for sequencing was ileum tissue, taken 14 days after transplant. Receptors originate from a human patient who received an intestinal transplant, so some T cells may come from the graft donor. Both conserved end residues are part of each CDR3. D genes are given only for firm matches. The size field is filled for only some rows; it gives once, few, many or a size class.

d_call j_call v_call clone_size cdr3_nt cdr3_aa
- TRBJ1-3 TRBV6-5 - TGTGCCAGCAGTCTCGGACAGTTCCGCGGAAACACCATATATTTT CASSLGQFRGNTIYF
- TRBJ2-7 TRBV7-6 once TGTGCCAGCAGCTTAGTACCGACGGGAACCTACGAGCAGTACTTC CASSLVPTGTYEQYF
- TRBJ1-2 TRBV12-5 - TGTGCTAGTGGCTCCCCTTGGGGGACGGGAGGCTACACCTTC CASGSPWGTGGYTF
- TRBJ1-1 TRBV11-2 - TGTGCCAGCAGCCTGGGCCGGGGGAGCACTGAAGCTTTCTTT CASSLGRGSTEAFF
- TRBJ2-7 TRBV5-1 - TGCGCCAGCAGCTTGGTGGGTTACGAGCAGTACTTC CASSLVGYEQYF
TRBD1 TRBJ1-1 TRBV11-2 - TGTGCCAGCAGCCTCGGGTTCTACAGGGGGAACACTGAAGCTTTCTTT CASSLGFYRGNTEAFF
TRBD2 TRBJ2-3 TRBV6-4 - TGTGCCAGCAGTGACTCCGGGAGGTCAGATACGCAGTATTTT CASSDSGRSDTQYF
- TRBJ2-2 TRBV9 - TGTGCCAGCAGCGTAGAAGGAGGGCGGTGGGGGAACACCGGGGAGCTGTTTTTT CASSVEGGRWGNTGELFF
- TRBJ1-5 TRBV19 - TGTGCCAGTAGTGGAGCAACGGTCGACAGCTATAGCAATCAGCCCCAGCATTTT CASSGATVDSYSNQPQHF
TRBD1 TRBJ1-6 TRBV19 - TGTGCCAGTAGTACACGCCCCTGGACAGGAGCGGGGAATAATTCACCCCTCCACTTT CASSTRPWTGAGNNSPLHF
TRBD1 TRBJ1-1 TRBV9 - TGTGCCAGCAGCTCCGACAGGGGGAATGCTTTCTTT CASSSDRGNAFF
TRBD2 TRBJ2-3 TRBV9 few TGTGCCAGCAGCGTAGTGGGCGGGGGGAGCACAGATACGCAGTATTTT CASSVVGGGSTDTQYF
- TRBJ2-5 TRBV12-5 - TGTGCTAGTGGTTGGGTGGACACCTCCTACCAAGAGACCCAGTACTTC CASGWVDTSYQETQYF
- TRBJ1-1 TRBV27 few TGTGCCAGCAGTTTCTTAAATTCCAACACTGAAGCTTTCTTT CASSFLNSNTEAFF
- TRBJ1-2 TRBV29-1 once TGCAGCGTTGATAGGACTGGCACCCCGGGAGACTATGGCTACACCTTC CSVDRTGTPGDYGYTF
- TRBJ1-3 TRBV28 - TGTGCCAGCAGTTTACCTAGTCTGGGGCTGGTAGTTGGAAACACCATATATTTT CASSLPSLGLVVGNTIYF
- TRBJ2-7 TRBV19 - TGTGCCAGTAGTATAGAAAGGTGGACTCCGCTCTACGAGCAGTACTTC CASSIERWTPLYEQYF
- TRBJ2-5 TRBV5-6 - TGTGCCAGCAGCTTATGGTGGGGGACCCAAGAGACCCAGTACTTC CASSLWWGTQETQYF
TRBD1 TRBJ2-2 TRBV27 - TGTGCCAGCAGTCCGAGGGACAGTGCCTACACCGGGGAGCTGTTTTTT CASSPRDSAYTGELFF
TRBD1 TRBJ1-1 TRBV27 few TGTGCCAGCAGTCCCCGACAGGGAGGAGGGACTGAAGCTTTCTTT CASSPRQGGGTEAFF
- TRBJ2-7 TRBV5-6 - TGTGCCAGCAGCTTAGATGCGTCGCGGCGGAGTTACGAGCAGTACTTC CASSLDASRRSYEQYF
- TRBJ2-1 TRBV20-1 - TGCAGTGCTAGACACTACAATGAGCAGTTCTTC CSARHYNEQFF
TRBD2 TRBJ2-1 TRBV19 - TGTGCCAGTAGTATAATCCAGGGACTATTGTACAATGAGCAGTTCTTC CASSIIQGLLYNEQFF
- TRBJ2-7 TRBV5-1 few TGCGCCAGCAGCTTGGCCCAGGCAGGGAGTTACGAGCAGTACTTC CASSLAQAGSYEQYF
TRBD2 TRBJ2-1 TRBV4-1 - TGCGCCAGCAGCCAAGATCGAGCTAGCGGGAGGAATGAGCAGTTCTTC CASSQDRASGRNEQFF
TRBD2 TRBJ2-3 TRBV4-2 - TGTGCCAGCAGCCAGGCCTACCCGACACTAGCGGGGGGGTCAGATACGCAGTATTTT CASSQAYPTLAGGSDTQYF
TRBD1 TRBJ1-6 TRBV27 - TGTGCCAGCAGTCCTTTGGGACAGATTAATTCACCCCTCCACTTT CASSPLGQINSPLHF
- TRBJ2-5 TRBV11-1 - TGTGCCAGCAGCTTAGCGGGGCTAGCGCACGAGACCCAGTACTTC CASSLAGLAHETQYF
- TRBJ2-3 TRBV11-3 once TGTGCCAGCAGCTCGGGCGGACTGCGCACAGATACGCAGTATTTT CASSSGGLRTDTQYF
TRBD2 TRBJ2-7 TRBV7-3 once TGTGCCAGCAGCTTAGATATTAGCGGGAGAAACGAGCAGTACTTC CASSLDISGRNEQYF
TRBD2 TRBJ2-3 TRBV19 - TGTGCCAGTAGTCTGGGTGGGACTAGCGGGTATACGCAGTATTTT CASSLGGTSGYTQYF
TRBD1 TRBJ1-5 TRBV6-1 - TGTGCCAGCAGCGGGACAGGGGGCAGTCAGCCCCAGCATTTT CASSGTGGSQPQHF
- TRBJ2-7 TRBV7-2 - TGTGCCAGCATTGAACCGGGCCGCTCCTACGAGCAGTACTTC CASIEPGRSYEQYF
- TRBJ1-2 TRBV5-1 - TGCGCCAGCAGCCCCGATACAAACTATGGCTACACCTTC CASSPDTNYGYTF
TRBD2 TRBJ2-7 TRBV9 - TGTGCCAGCAGCGTAGGGCTAGCGGGAGGAATCTACGAGCAGTACTTC CASSVGLAGGIYEQYF
- TRBJ2-3 TRBV7-6 - TGTGCCAGCAGCTTAAACTCCGGGGGTGGGAGCACAGATACGCAGTATTTT CASSLNSGGGSTDTQYF
- TRBJ1-1 TRBV19 - TGTGCCAGTAGTAGAGGGCAGCCCTACACTGAAGCTTTCTTT CASSRGQPYTEAFF
- TRBJ2-3 TRBV9 - TGTGCCAGCAGCGTAGAGCCCAAGGCAAGGGGTACGCAGTATTTT CASSVEPKARGTQYF
- TRBJ2-1 TRBV5-4 - TGTGCCAGCAGTTCTGACTCGAGCTCCTACAATGAGCAGTTCTTC CASSSDSSSYNEQFF
TRBD2 TRBJ2-7 TRBV4-1 - TGCGCCAGCAGCCTTTTAGCGGGGGCTATATACGAGCAGTACTTC CASSLLAGAIYEQYF
TRBD1 TRBJ1-3 TRBV7-9 - TGTGCCAGCAGCCCGGGACAGCCGAGCTCTGGAAACACCATATATTTT CASSPGQPSSGNTIYF
TRBD2 TRBJ2-7 TRBV30 - TGTGCCTGGAGGGAACTAGCGGGGTCTCTCGGAGAGCAGTACTTC CAWRELAGSLGEQYF
TRBD1 TRBJ1-3 TRBV7-6 - TGTGCCAGCAGCCCCGGGACAGGGGCTGGAAACACCATATATTTT CASSPGTGAGNTIYF
- TRBJ2-5 TRBV5-4 once TGTGCCAGCAGCATGTATACAGGGACTCAAGAGACCCAGTACTTC CASSMYTGTQETQYF
- TRBJ1-2 TRBV19 - TGTGCCAGTAGTATAGCACGGACTATGGACTATGGCTACACCTTC CASSIARTMDYGYTF
- TRBJ2-5 TRBV5-6 - TGTGCCAGCAGCTTGAAGTTCGGTGGAGAGACCCAGTACTTC CASSLKFGGETQYF
- TRBJ1-1 TRBV18 - TGTGCCAGCTCACCGGGGACGAATCTTAACACTGAAGCTTTCTTT CASSPGTNLNTEAFF
- TRBJ2-6 TRBV5-1 - TGCGCCAGCAGCTTGATAACGCCGGGAGCTAACTCTGGGGCCAACGTCCTGACTTTC CASSLITPGANSGANVLTF
- TRBJ2-7 TRBV4-1 - TGCGCCAGCAGCCAGACGGCTACGGGAGCTACCTACGAGCAGTACTTC CASSQTATGATYEQYF
- TRBJ2-4 TRBV25-1 - TGTGCCAGCAGTGCTCCCGGGCCGTTAAACATTCAGTACTTC CASSAPGPLNIQYF
- TRBJ1-1 TRBV5-1 - TGCGCCAGCAGCTTGGTGCCGGATTACACTGAAGCTTTCTTT CASSLVPDYTEAFF
- TRBJ2-4 TRBV19 - TGTGCCAGTAGCGAGGGATGGAAGGCCAAAAACATTCAGTACTTC CASSEGWKAKNIQYF
- TRBJ1-2 TRBV2 - TGTGCCAGCAGATCGGACTCCTATGGCTACACCTTC CASRSDSYGYTF
TRBD2 TRBJ2-1 TRBV9 - TGTGCCAGCAGCCCACGTGGGAGGGCCTACAATGAGCAGTTCTTC CASSPRGRAYNEQFF
- TRBJ2-1 TRBV19 - TGTGCCAGTTCTTCAACGGGGCCCAATGAGCAGTTCTTC CASSSTGPNEQFF
TRBD1 TRBJ2-5 TRBV7-8 - TGTGCCAGCAGCTTAGGAGGACAGGGGGCTCGGGAGACCCAGTACTTC CASSLGGQGARETQYF
- TRBJ1-4 TRBV11-2 - TGTGCCAGCAGCCACGCCCCGGGAACTAATGAAAAACTGTTTTTT CASSHAPGTNEKLFF
- TRBJ2-2 TRBV29-1 - TGCAGCGTTGAACCCTTGGGACCCACCGGGGAGCTGTTTTTT CSVEPLGPTGELFF
TRBD2 TRBJ2-7 TRBV7-2 few TGTGCCAGCAGCTTAGCAGCGGGAAGGCGCGAGCAGTACTTC CASSLAAGRREQYF